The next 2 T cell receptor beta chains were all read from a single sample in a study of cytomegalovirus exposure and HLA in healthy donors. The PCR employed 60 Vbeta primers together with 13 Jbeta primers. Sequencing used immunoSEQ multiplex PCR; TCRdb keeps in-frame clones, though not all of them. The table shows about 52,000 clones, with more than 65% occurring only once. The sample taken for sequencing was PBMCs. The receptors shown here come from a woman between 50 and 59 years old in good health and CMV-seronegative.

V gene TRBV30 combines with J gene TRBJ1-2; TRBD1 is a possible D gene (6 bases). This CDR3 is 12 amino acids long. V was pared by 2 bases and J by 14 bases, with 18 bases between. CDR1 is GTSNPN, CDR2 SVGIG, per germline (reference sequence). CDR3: CAWSLNGQPWTF. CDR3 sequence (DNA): TGTGCCTGGAGTCTAAACGGACAGCCCTGGACCTTC. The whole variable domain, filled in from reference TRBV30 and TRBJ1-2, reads SQTIHQWPATLVQPVGSPLSLECTVEGTSNPNLYWYRQAAGRGLQLLFYSVGIGQISSEVPQNLSASRPQDRQFILSSKKLLLSDSGFYLCAWSLNGQPWTFGSGTRLTVV.

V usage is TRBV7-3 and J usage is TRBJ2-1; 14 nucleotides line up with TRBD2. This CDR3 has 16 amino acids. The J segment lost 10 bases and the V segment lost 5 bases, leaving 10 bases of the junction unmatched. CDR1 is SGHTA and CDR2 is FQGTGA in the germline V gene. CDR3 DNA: TGTGCCAGCAGCCCCACGGGACTAGCGGGAGTAAGGGAGCAGTTCTTC. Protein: CASSPTGLAGVREQFF.